The rows below give T cell receptor beta chains drawn from one sample of a study of response to subunit inactivated influenza vaccine. MiXCR, applied by TCRdb to the RT-PCR reads, yields one record per CDR3 protein. Among 860,000 or so distinct CDR3 sequences listed, around 20% were seen once. Sequenced here: PBMCs from blood, sampled 5 days after vaccination. Receptors were obtained from a man aged 45-60 years who received an inactivated influenza vaccine. CDR3s include the opening cysteine and the closing phenylalanine or tryptophan. A D gene is named only where the DNA matches it firmly. Expanded clones get a size class; other rows say once, few or many, or leave the size out.

abundance	j_gene	v_gene	d_gene	CDR3nt	CDR3aa
-	TRBJ2-7	TRBV20-1	TRBD2	TGCAGTGGGAAGAGCGGGGCTGGTACCTACGAGCAGTACTTC	CSGKSGAGTYEQYF
many	TRBJ2-7	TRBV7-2	-	TGTGCCAGCAGTTTAGCGCTTGGGTACGAGCAGTACTTC	CASSLALGYEQYF
few	TRBJ1-2	TRBV5-1	-	TGCGCCAGCAGCTTGGGCCGGGCGGATGGCTATGGCTACACCTTC	CASSLGRADGYGYTF
-	TRBJ2-7	TRBV7-2	-	TGTGCCAGCAGCCACCCTCCCGGAGAGCAGTACTTC	CASSHPPGEQYF
-	TRBJ2-1	TRBV7-2	TRBD2	TGTGCCAGCAGCATTACGTATAGCGGGGCCTACAATGAGCAGTTCTTC	CASSITYSGAYNEQFF
-	TRBJ2-3	TRBV7-9	-	TGTGCCAGCAGCTTAACACAGCGCCTCACAGATACGCAGTATTTT	CASSLTQRLTDTQYF
many	TRBJ1-2	TRBV5-5	TRBD1	TGTGCCAGCAGCACCACAGGGGATATAAACTATGGCTACACCTTC	CASSTTGDINYGYTF
few	TRBJ1-2	TRBV6-5	TRBD1	TGTGCCAGCAGTTACTCCGGGACAGGGGCTACTGGCTACACCTTC	CASSYSGTGATGYTF
-	TRBJ2-1	TRBV6-1	-	TGTGCCAGCGGCACGAGCTCCTACAATGAGCAGTTCTTC	CASGTSSYNEQFF
few	TRBJ2-5	TRBV6-1	TRBD2	TGTGCCAGCAGTCCTGGCAGCGGGAGGACCCCCCAAGAGACCCAGTACTTC	CASSPGSGRTPQETQYF
-	TRBJ2-3	TRBV7-9	TRBD1	TGTGCCAGCAGAACCGGGACAGGGGTCACAGATACGCAGTATTTT	CASRTGTGVTDTQYF
few	TRBJ2-7	TRBV10-3	-	TGTGCCATCAGTGGGGGGGTGCGTTACGAGCAGTACTTC	CAISGGVRYEQYF
-	TRBJ2-7	TRBV5-1	-	TGCGCCAGCAGCTTTACCGGGACGGGCTACGAGCAGTACTTC	CASSFTGTGYEQYF
few	TRBJ2-1	TRBV4-2	TRBD1	TGTGCCAGCCACGGCGACAGGGCGGCTGAGCAGTTCTTC	CASHGDRAAEQFF
few	TRBJ2-7	TRBV20-1	TRBD2	TGCAGTGCTCGCCCAAGTAGCGGGTTATCCTACGAGCAGTACTTC	CSARPSSGLSYEQYF
-	TRBJ1-3	TRBV30	-	TGTGCCTGGACCGGGACGGACCGATACTCTGGAAACACCATATATTTT	CAWTGTDRYSGNTIYF
few	TRBJ1-4	TRBV28	-	TGTGCCAGCAGTCCAGCTCTAATCCCCCAAAAACAGTTTTTT	CASSPALIPQKQFF
few	TRBJ2-5	TRBV2	-	TGTGCCAGCAGTGAAGTTCGGTCCTCTGGTGGGACCCAGTACTTC	CASSEVRSSGGTQYF
-	TRBJ1-5	TRBV7-9	-	TGTGCCAGCAGCTTAGACCAGGGGAGCAATCAGCCCCAGCATTTT	CASSLDQGSNQPQHF
-	TRBJ2-5	TRBV11-1	TRBD2	TGTGCCAGCAGCTCACTATATGAAGGACTAGCGGGAGGCCAAGAGACCCAGTACTTC	CASSSLYEGLAGGQETQYF
many	TRBJ2-3	TRBV12-3/TRBV12-4	TRBD2	TGTGCCAGCAGTGGCCTTAGCGGGGGGGCCGGTACTCCAAGCACAGATACGCAGTATTTT	CASSGLSGGAGTPSTDTQYF
few	TRBJ2-5	TRBV12-3/TRBV12-4	-	TGTGCCAGCAGTTTAGAGGAAGAGACCCAGTACTTC	CASSLEEETQYF
-	TRBJ2-7	TRBV29-1	-	TGCAGCGTTGCTTTTGGAGCAGGGCACGGCGAGCAGTACTTC	CSVAFGAGHGEQYF
-	TRBJ2-7	TRBV27	TRBD2	TGTGCCAGCAGTCCGCACGTAATAGCGGGCTCCTACGAGCAGTACTTC	CASSPHVIAGSYEQYF
-	TRBJ2-5	TRBV20-1	-	TGCAGTGCTACCAACAGGGCGTCGGCGGAGACCCAGTACTTC	CSATNRASAETQYF
few	TRBJ1-2	TRBV7-2	TRBD1	TGTGCCAGCAGCCCCTATGTCAGGGGGCGAATAACTGGCTACACCTTC	CASSPYVRGRITGYTF
few	TRBJ2-1	TRBV7-2	TRBD2	TGTGCCAGCAGCTTAGTAGCGGGAGCTACGGAGGAGCAGTTCTTC	CASSLVAGATEEQFF
few	TRBJ2-7	TRBV3-1	-	TGTGCCAGTAAACCCGGGGGCGGCTACGAGCAGTACTTC	CASKPGGGYEQYF
-	TRBJ2-3	TRBV18	TRBD2	TGTGCCAGCTCATCAGGAGCGGGGGAGTTAGATACGCAGTATTTT	CASSSGAGELDTQYF
few	TRBJ2-5	TRBV10-3	TRBD1	TGTGCCATCAACAATGACAGGGCAAAAGAGACCCAGTACTTC	CAINNDRAKETQYF
-	TRBJ1-2	TRBV20-1	-	TGCAGTGCTATGCTGGACTATGGCTACACCTTC	CSAMLDYGYTF
-	TRBJ1-4	TRBV20-1	TRBD1	TGCAGTGCCCGACAGGGGGGTAATGAAAAACTGTTTTTT	CSARQGGNEKLFF
-	TRBJ2-1	TRBV10-3	TRBD2	TGTGCCCTCAGTTTTCTGTTTGGGGGACTAGCGGGAGATCGCGATGAGCAGTTCTTC	CALSFLFGGLAGDRDEQFF
few	TRBJ2-5	TRBV4-2	-	TGTGCCAGCAGCCAACCGGCAGGGTCAGAGACCCAGTACTTC	CASSQPAGSETQYF
many	TRBJ1-1	TRBV5-5	-	TGTGCCAGCAGCGCTGACAGGTGGAACACTGAAGCTTTCTTT	CASSADRWNTEAFF
many	TRBJ1-2	TRBV30	-	TGTGCCTGGGCACGAGACAGATACTCCTATGGCTACACCTTC	CAWARDRYSYGYTF
-	TRBJ1-4	TRBV4-2	-	TGTGCCAGCAGCCAAGACGAGGGTGGTGGCGAAAAACTGTTTTTT	CASSQDEGGGEKLFF
-	TRBJ1-2	TRBV12-3/TRBV12-4	-	TGTGCCAGCAGCCCCGCCGCTGGTGGCGGCTACACCTTC	CASSPAAGGGYTF
few	TRBJ2-5	TRBV5-1	TRBD2	TGCGCCAGCAGCTCGACTAGCGGGGGGGTAAAAGAGACCCAGTACTTC	CASSSTSGGVKETQYF
-	TRBJ2-7	TRBV29-1	TRBD2	TGCAGCGTGGCCATCGGGGGGGCCGACGAGCAGTACTTC	CSVAIGGADEQYF
few	TRBJ1-2	TRBV12-3/TRBV12-4	-	TGTGCCAGCAGTTTGGGGGGCGAGAGCTATGGCTACACCTTC	CASSLGGESYGYTF
few	TRBJ2-7	TRBV7-6	-	TGTGCCAGCAGCTTAGATACCAACTCCTACGAGCAGTACTTC	CASSLDTNSYEQYF
-	TRBJ2-5	TRBV28	TRBD2	TGTGCCAGCAGTTTTGGGGCTTTGGGACTAGCGGGAAAGGGAGGCCAAGAGACCCAGTACTTC	CASSFGALGLAGKGGQETQYF
once	TRBJ2-5	TRBV15	-	TGTGCCACCAGCAGACAGGGGACCGGAGAGACCCAGTACTTC	CATSRQGTGETQYF